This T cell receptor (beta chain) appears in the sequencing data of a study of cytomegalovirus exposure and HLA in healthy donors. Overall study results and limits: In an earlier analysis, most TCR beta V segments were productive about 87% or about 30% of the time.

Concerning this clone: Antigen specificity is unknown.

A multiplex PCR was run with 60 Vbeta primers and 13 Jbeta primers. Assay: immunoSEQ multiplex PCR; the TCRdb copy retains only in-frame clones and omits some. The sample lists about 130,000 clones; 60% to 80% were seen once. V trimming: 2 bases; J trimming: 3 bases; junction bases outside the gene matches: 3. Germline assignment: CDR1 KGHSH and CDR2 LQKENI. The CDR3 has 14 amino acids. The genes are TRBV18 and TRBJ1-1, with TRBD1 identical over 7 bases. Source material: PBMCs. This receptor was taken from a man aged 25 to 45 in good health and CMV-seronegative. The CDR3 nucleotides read TGTGCCAGCTCACCAGACAGGGTAGACACTGAAGCTTTCTTT. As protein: CASSPDRVDTEAFF.